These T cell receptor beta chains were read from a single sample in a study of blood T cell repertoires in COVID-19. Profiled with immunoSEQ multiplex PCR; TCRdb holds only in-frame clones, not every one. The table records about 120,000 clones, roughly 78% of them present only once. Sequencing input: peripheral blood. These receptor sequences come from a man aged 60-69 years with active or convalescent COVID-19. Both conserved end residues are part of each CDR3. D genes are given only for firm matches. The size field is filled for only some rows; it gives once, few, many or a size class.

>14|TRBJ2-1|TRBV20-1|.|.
CSASREFSYNEQFF
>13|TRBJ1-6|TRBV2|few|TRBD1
CASRDSGLSPLHF
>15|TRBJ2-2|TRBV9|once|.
CASSVQGSNTGELFF
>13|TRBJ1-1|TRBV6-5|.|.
CASRKNMNTEAFF
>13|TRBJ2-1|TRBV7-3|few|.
CASSLSTGGEQFF
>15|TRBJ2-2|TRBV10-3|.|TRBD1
CAISQTGADTGELFF
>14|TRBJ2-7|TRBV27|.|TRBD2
CASSFSGSTYEQYF
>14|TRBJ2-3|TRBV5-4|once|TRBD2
CASSLAGVGDTQYF
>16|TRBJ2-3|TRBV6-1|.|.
CASSGRAGGPTDTQYF
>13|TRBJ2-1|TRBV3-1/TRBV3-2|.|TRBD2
CASSQGSGREQFF
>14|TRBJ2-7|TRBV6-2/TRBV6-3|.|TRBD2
CASSLAGPAHEQYF
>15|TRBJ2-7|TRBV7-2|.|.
CASSFKEGGSYEQYF
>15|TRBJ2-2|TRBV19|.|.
CASREQSRGTGELFF
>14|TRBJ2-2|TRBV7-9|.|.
CASSGREWGGELFF
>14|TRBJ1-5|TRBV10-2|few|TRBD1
CASSRDRGWQPQHF
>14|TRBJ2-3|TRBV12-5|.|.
CASGLMAGKDTQYF
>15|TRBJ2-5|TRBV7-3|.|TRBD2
CASSASLAGQETQYF
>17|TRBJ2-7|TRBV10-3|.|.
CAISDSARAGEGYEQYF
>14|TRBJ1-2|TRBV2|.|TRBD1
CASSGDRLGSGYTF
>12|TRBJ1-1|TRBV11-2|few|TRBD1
CASSPPAGGAFF
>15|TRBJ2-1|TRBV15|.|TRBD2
CATSREGLADNEQFF
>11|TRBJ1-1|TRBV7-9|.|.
CASSRKAEAFF